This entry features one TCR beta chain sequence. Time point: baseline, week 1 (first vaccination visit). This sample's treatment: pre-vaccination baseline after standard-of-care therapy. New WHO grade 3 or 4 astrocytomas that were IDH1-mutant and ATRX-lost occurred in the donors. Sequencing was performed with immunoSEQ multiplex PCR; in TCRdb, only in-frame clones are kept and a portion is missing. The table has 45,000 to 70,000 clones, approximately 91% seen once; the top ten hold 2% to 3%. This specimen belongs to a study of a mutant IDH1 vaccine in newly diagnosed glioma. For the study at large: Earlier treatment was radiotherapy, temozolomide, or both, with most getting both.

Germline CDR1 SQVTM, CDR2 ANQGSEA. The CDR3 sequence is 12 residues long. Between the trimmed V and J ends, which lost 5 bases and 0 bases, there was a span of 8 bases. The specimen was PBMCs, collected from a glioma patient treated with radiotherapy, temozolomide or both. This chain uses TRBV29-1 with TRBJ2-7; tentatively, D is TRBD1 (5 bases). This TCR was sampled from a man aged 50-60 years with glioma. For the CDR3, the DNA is TGCAGCGTTATCAGGGACTCCTACGAGCAGTACTTC. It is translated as CSVIRDSYEQYF.